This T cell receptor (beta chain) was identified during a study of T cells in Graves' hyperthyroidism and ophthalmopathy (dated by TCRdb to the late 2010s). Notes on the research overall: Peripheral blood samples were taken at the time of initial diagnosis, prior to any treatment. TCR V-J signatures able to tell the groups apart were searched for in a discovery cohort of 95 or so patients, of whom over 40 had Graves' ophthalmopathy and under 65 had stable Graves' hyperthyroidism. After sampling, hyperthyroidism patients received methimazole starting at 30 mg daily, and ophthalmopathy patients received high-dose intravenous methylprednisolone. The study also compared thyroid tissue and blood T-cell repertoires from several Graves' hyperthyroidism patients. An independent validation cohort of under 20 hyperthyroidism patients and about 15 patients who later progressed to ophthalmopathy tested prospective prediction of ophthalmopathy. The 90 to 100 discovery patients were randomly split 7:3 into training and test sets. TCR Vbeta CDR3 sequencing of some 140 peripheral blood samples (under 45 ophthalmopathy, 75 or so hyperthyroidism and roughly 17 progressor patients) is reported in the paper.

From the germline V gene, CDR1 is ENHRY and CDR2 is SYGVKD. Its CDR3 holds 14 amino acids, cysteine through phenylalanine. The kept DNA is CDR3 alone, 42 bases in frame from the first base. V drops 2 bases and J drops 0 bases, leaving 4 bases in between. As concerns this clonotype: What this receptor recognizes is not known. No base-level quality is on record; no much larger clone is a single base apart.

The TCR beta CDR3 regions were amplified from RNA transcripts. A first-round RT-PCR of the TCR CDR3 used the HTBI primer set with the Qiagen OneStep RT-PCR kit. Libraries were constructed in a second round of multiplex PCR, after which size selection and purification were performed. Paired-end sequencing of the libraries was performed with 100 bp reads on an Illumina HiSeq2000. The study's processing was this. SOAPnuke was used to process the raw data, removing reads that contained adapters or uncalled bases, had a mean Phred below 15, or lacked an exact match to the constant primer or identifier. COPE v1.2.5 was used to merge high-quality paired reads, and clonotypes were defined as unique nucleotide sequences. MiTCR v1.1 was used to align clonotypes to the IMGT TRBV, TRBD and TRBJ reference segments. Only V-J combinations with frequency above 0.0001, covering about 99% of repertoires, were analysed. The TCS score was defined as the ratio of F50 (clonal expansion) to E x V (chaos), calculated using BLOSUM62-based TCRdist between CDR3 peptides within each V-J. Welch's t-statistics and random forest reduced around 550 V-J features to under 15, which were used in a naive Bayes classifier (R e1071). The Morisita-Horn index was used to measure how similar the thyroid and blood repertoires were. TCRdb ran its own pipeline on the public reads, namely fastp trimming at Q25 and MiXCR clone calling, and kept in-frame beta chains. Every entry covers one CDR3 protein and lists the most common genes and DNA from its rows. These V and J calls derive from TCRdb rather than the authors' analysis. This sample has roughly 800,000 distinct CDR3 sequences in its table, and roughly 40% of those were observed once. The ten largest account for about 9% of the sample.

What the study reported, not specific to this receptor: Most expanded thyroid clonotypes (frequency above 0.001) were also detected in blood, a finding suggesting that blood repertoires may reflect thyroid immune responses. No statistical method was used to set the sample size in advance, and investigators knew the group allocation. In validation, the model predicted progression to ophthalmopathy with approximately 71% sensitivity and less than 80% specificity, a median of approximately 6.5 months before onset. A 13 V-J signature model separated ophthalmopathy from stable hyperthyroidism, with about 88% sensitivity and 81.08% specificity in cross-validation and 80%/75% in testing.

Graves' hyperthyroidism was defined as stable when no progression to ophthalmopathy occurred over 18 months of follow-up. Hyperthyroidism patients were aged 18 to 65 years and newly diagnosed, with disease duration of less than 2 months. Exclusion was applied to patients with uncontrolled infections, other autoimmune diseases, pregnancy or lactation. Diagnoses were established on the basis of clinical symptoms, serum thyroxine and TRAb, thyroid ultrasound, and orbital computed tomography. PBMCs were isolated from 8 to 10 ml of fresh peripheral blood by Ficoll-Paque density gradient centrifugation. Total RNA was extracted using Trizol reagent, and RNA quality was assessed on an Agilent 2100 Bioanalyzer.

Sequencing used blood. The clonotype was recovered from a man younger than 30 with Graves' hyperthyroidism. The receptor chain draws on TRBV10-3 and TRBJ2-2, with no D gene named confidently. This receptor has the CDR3 CAISEGANTGELFF. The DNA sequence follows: TGTGCCATCAGTGAGGGGGCGAACACCGGGGAGCTGTTTTTT.